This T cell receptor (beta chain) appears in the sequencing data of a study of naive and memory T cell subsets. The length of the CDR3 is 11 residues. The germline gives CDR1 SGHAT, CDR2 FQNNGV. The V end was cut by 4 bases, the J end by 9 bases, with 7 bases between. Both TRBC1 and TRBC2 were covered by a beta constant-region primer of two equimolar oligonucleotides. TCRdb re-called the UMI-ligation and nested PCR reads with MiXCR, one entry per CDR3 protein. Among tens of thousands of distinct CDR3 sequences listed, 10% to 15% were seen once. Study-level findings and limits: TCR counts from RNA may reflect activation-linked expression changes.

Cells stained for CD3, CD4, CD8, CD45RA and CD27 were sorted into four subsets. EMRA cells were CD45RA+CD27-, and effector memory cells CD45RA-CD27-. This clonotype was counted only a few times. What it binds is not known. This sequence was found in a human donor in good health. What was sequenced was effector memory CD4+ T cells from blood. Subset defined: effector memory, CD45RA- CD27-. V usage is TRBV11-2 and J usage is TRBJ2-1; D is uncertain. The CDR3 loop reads CASSSELEQFF. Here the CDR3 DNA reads TGTGCCAGCAGCTCAGAGCTTGAGCAGTTCTTC.